What follows are 28 T cell receptor beta chains derived from one specimen sequenced in a study of blood T cell repertoires in COVID-19. Clones were sequenced by immunoSEQ multiplex PCR, and TCRdb holds only the in-frame ones, with some missing. The repertoire has some 70,000 clones, roughly 85% of them found once; the top ten carry 6.5% to 9%. Sequenced sample: peripheral blood. All receptors derive from a man between 25 and 39 years old with acute or convalescent COVID-19.

The V and J genes are TRBV27 and TRBJ2-7; TRBD1 might be the D (5 bases). Trimming shortened V by 6 bases and J by 4 bases, and 7 bases separated the two germline ends. CDR1 and CDR2 (germline): MNHEY, SMNVEV (reference sequence). The CDR3 loop spans 11 amino acids. For the CDR3, the DNA is TGTGCCAGCAGGACAGTGTACGAGCAGTACTTC. Translating it yields CASRTVYEQYF.

The chain has TRBV28 and TRBJ2-2; D unclear. V shed 6 bases and J shed 6 bases, with 17 bases lying between them. Germline-derived CDR1 and CDR2 are MDHEN and SYDVKM. CDR3 length equals 15 residues. CDR3 region: CASRVRSLVAGELFF. CDR3 DNA sequence: TGTGCCAGCAGAGTAAGGTCCCTAGTAGCCGGGGAGCTGTTTTTT.

The genes are TRBV27 and TRBJ2-5; D is perhaps TRBD2 (5 bases). V was shortened by 5 bases and J by 3 bases, with 13 bases between the two germline ends. This CDR3 is 14 amino acids long. CDR1 and CDR2 (germline): MNHEY, SMNVEV (reference sequence). The CDR3 DNA reads TGTGCCAGCAGTCCAATAGGGCGGGAAGAGACCCAGTACTTC. It encodes CASSPIGREETQYF.

The chain has TRBV27 and TRBJ2-1; 11 bases match TRBD2. The trim removed 5 bases at V and 7 bases at J, leaving 16 bases unmatched. Germline V gene data show CDR1 as MNHEY and CDR2 as SMNVEV (reference sequence). CDR3 length: 18 amino acids. CDR3 residues: CASSTNLIAGGPRNEQFF. The CDR3 DNA sequence: TGTGCCAGCAGTACCAACCTCATAGCGGGAGGGCCGCGGAATGAGCAGTTCTTC.

V gene TRBV6-5 combines with J gene TRBJ2-7, with a possible D match to TRBD2 (8 bases). Trimming stripped 6 bases from V and 1 base from J, with 16 bases between. Germline CDR1 and CDR2: MNHEY and SVGAGI. This CDR3 spans 15 amino acids. In nucleotides, the CDR3 is TGTGCCAGCAGGAGGGGGCTAGCGGGTTCCTACGAGCAGTACTTC. Translation gives CASRRGLAGSYEQYF.

This clone appeared once. V gene TRBV28 combines with J gene TRBJ2-6; D is unresolved. V lost 5 bases, J lost 0 bases, and 8 bases lay in between. Germline V gene lookup returns CDR1 MDHEN and CDR2 SYDVKM. The CDR3 has 15 residues. The CDR3 is CASSLGLSGANVLTF. Written as DNA, the CDR3 is TGTGCCAGCAGTCTAGGCCTCTCTGGGGCCAACGTCCTGACTTTC.

For the CDR3, the DNA is TGTGCTTGGGAGGAGGAGGGGAATGAGCAGTTCTTC. Translated: CAWEEEGNEQFF. This chain links TRBV30 with TRBJ2-1, with a tentative D call TRBD2 (6 bases). Germline CDR1 GTSNPN, CDR2 SVGIG (reference sequence). CDR3 length: 12 residues.

The V call is TRBV28, the J call TRBJ2-1, with 9 nucleotides matching TRBD2. The CDR3 consists of 15 residues. Germline V lookup: CDR1 MDHEN, CDR2 SYDVKM. The V segment lost 4 bases and the J segment 7 bases; nucleotides outside the gene matches: 8. Here the CDR3 reads CASSSPLAGRNEQFF. DNA for the CDR3: TGTGCCAGCAGTTCTCCGCTAGCGGGAAGGAATGAGCAGTTCTTC.

The chain uses TRBV3-1 (or the pseudogene TRBV3-2) and TRBJ1-1, with D maybe TRBD1 (6 bases). The CDR3 spans 15 residues. The V gene's germline CDR1 is LGHDT and CDR2 YNNKEL (reference sequence). Between the trimmed V and J ends, which lost 2 bases and 0 bases, there was a span of 10 bases. CDR3 sequence: CASSQLGQMNTEAFF. CDR3 in DNA: TGTGCCAGCAGCCAATTAGGACAGATGAACACTGAAGCTTTCTTT.

The rearrangement uses TRBV5-1 and TRBJ2-1, with TRBD2 matching 8 bases. Germline V gene lookup returns CDR1 SGHRS and CDR2 YFSETQ. The length of the CDR3 is 14 residues. Trimming removed 4 bases from V and 7 bases from J; junction bases left unmatched: 7. CDR3 protein: CASSPGLVENEQFF. The CDR3 DNA reads as TGCGCCAGCAGCCCGGGACTAGTGGAAAATGAGCAGTTCTTC.

This clone was recorded a few times. V gene TRBV4-3 combines with J gene TRBJ2-6; 7 nucleotides match TRBD1. Trimming cost V 2 bases and J 0 bases; bases outside gene matches: 10. Germline assignment: CDR1 LGHNA and CDR2 YSLEER. The CDR3 totals 19 residues. CDR3 coding DNA: TGCGCCAGCAGCCAATTGGAACAGGGGTTTGGCTCTGGGGCCAACGTCCTGACTTTC. Protein sequence: CASSQLEQGFGSGANVLTF.

This chain joins TRBV13 and TRBJ2-7; 11 bases fit TRBD2. The CDR3 sequence is 15 residues long. With V trimmed by 0 bases and J by 4 bases, 2 bases remained unmatched. Germline loops: CDR1 PRHDT, CDR2 FYEKMQ (reference sequence). The CDR3 loop is CASSLGGTSGYEQYF. The CDR3 coding sequence is TGTGCCAGCAGCTTAGGGGGGACTAGCGGTTACGAGCAGTACTTC.

This chain uses TRBV11-2 with TRBJ2-7; 10 bases align to TRBD1. The ends lost 3 bases at V and 3 bases at J; junction bases unmatched: 2. The CDR3 length is 14 residues. The germline gives CDR1 SGHAT, CDR2 FQNNGV. The CDR3 is CASSFDRGLYEQYF. In DNA, the CDR3 is TGTGCCAGCAGCTTTGACAGGGGGCTCTACGAGCAGTACTTC.

The chain couples TRBV6-2 or TRBV6-3 to TRBJ1-2, with 8 nucleotides matching TRBD1. The CDR3 sequence is 12 residues long. Germline V lookup: CDR1 MNHEY, CDR2 SVGEGT. With 6 bases clipped from V and 8 bases from J, the junction kept 5 bases outside the gene matches. CDR3 loop: CASSRTGRGYTF. CDR3 bases: TGTGCCAGCAGCAGGACAGGGCGAGGCTACACCTTC.

The J gene is TRBJ1-1, the V gene TRBV4-3; D remains unclear. In germline, CDR1 is LGHNA, CDR2 YSLEER. The CDR3 runs to 14 residues. V gave up 3 bases and J gave up 4 bases, with 12 bases separating them. CDR3: CASSQTMEGTEAFF. The CDR3 DNA is TGCGCCAGCAGCCAGACTATGGAGGGCACTGAAGCTTTCTTT.

As DNA, the CDR3 is TGTGCCAGCAGCTTAGAATGGGGAGGAAATTCACCCCTCCACTTT. Amino acids: CASSLEWGGNSPLHF. This chain joins TRBV11-2 and TRBJ1-6; no clear D. The CDR3 runs to 15 residues. CDR1 is SGHAT, CDR2 FQNNGV, per germline. V dropped 0 bases and J dropped 7 bases, with 10 bases sitting between them. Drawing the rest from reference TRBV11-2 and TRBJ1-6, the complete variable domain is EAGVAQSPRYKIIEKRQSVAFWCNPISGHATLYWYQQILGQGPKLLIQFQNNGVVDDSQLPKDRFSAERLKGVDSTLKIQPAKLEDSAVYLCASSLEWGGNSPLHFGNGTRLTVT.

The chain carries TRBV15 and TRBJ2-5; tentatively, D is TRBD2 (5 bases). V lost 0 bases and J lost 5, with 10 bases in between. This CDR3 contains 14 residues. CDR1 is LNHNV and CDR2 is YYDKDF in the germline V gene (reference sequence). CDR3 in amino acids: CATSRDNGGETQYF. For the CDR3, the DNA is TGTGCCACCAGCAGAGATAACGGAGGCGAGACCCAGTACTTC.

The rearrangement joins TRBV3-1 (or the pseudogene TRBV3-2) to TRBJ1-1; D not certain. Trimming stripped 6 bases from V and 1 base from J, with 9 bases between. CDR3 size: 13 residues. CDR1 and CDR2 from the germline V gene are LGHDT and YNNKEL (reference sequence). This CDR3 reads CASSRPGNTEAFF. In DNA, the CDR3 is TGTGCCAGCAGTCGGCCAGGGAACACTGAAGCTTTCTTT.

A single count supports this clone. This chain uses TRBV7-2 with TRBJ1-2; D remains unclear. Germline lookup yields CDR1 SGHTA and CDR2 FQGNSA. This CDR3 region has 13 residues. Trimming cost V 3 bases and J 7 bases, with 12 bases left between them. The CDR3 region is CASSFGVRSGYTF. The CDR3 DNA is TGTGCCAGCAGCTTCGGGGTTAGGAGTGGCTACACCTTC.

The chain carries TRBV6-2 or TRBV6-3 and TRBJ2-7, with 7 bases fitting TRBD1. This CDR3 comprises 13 residues. CDR1 is MNHEY and CDR2 is SVGEGT in the germline V gene. The junction had 4 bases not matched to a gene; V was cut back by 5 bases and J by 3 bases. The CDR3 reads CASSRTGDYEQYF. The CDR3 DNA reads as TGTGCCAGCAGTCGTACAGGGGACTACGAGCAGTACTTC.

V and J are TRBV30 and TRBJ2-2; 7 bases align to TRBD2. J was trimmed by 4 bases and V by 3 bases; bases with no gene match: 5. Germline V gene sequence: CDR1 GTSNPN, CDR2 SVGIG (reference sequence). This CDR3 contains 14 residues. The CDR3 DNA follows: TGTGCCTGGAGATGGGCGGGAGCCACCGGGGAGCTGTTTTTT. This codes for CAWRWAGATGELFF.

The chain carries TRBV10-1 and TRBJ1-4; D may be TRBD1 (6 bases). The V gene's germline CDR1 is WNHNN and CDR2 SYGVQD (reference sequence). With 6 bases removed from V and 2 bases from J, the gap between germline ends came to 22 bases. The CDR3 covers 18 residues. The CDR3 sequence is CASRPDKLAGATNEKLFF. The CDR3, as DNA: TGCGCCAGCAGGCCGGATAAATTGGCAGGGGCGACTAATGAAAAACTGTTTTTT.

This sequence joins TRBV13 and TRBJ1-2; the match to TRBD1 covers 8 bases. Germline loops: CDR1 PRHDT, CDR2 FYEKMQ (reference sequence). The V and J ends lost 6 bases and 7 bases, in that order; junction bases with no gene match: 16. This CDR3 comprises 16 residues. CDR3 in DNA: TGTGCCAGCAGGGATTCGACAGGGGCCTTCGGTCTTGGCTACACCTTC. Protein sequence: CASRDSTGAFGLGYTF.

This clone was counted a single time. The chain links TRBV7-3 to TRBJ2-1; no clear D. With 2 bases removed from V and 12 bases from J, the gap between germline ends came to 14 bases. CDR1 is SGHTA, CDR2 FQGTGA, per germline. The CDR3 has 13 amino acids. The CDR3, as DNA: TGTGCCAGCAGCTTAGGTACAAGTTCGGGGCAGTTCTTC. Translated, it gives CASSLGTSSGQFF.

The J gene is TRBJ2-1, the V gene TRBV2, with 10 bases lining up with TRBD2. This CDR3 is built from 15 residues. The V and J ends lost 6 bases and 4 bases, in that order; junction bases with no gene match: 6. Germline V lookup: CDR1 SNHLY, CDR2 FYNNEI. The CDR3 DNA sequence: TGTGCCAGCAGAGGAGGGACTAGCGTATACAATGAGCAGTTCTTC. It specifies CASRGGTSVYNEQFF.

The chain couples TRBV21-1 to TRBJ1-3; TRBD1, the table's D call, lacks a check against the DNA. TRBV21-1 is designated a pseudogene. This CDR3 spans 19 amino acids. In DNA form, the CDR3 reads TGTGCCAGCAGCCCCCGCGGGGACAGGGGGGAATCCTCTGGAAACACCATATATTTT. Encoded protein: CASSPRGDRGESSGNTIYF.

In DNA, the CDR3 is TGTGCCAGCAGCCCCCCAGCCGGGACAGGGAAAAACAATGAGCAGTTCTTC. Translation: CASSPPAGTGKNNEQFF. The chain is built from TRBV7-3 and TRBJ2-1; 9 bases align to TRBD1. Germline V gives CDR1 SGHTA, CDR2 FQGTGA. The CDR3 spans 17 residues. Losses at the gene ends were 5 bases for V and 5 bases for J; bases not matched to a gene: 13.

The J gene is TRBJ1-1, the V gene TRBV13; no definite D call. The V gene's germline CDR1 is PRHDT and CDR2 FYEKMQ (reference sequence). V was cut by 1 base and J by 6 bases, with 9 bases left in between. The CDR3 sequence is 13 residues long. The CDR3 bases are TGTGCCAGCAGCTTAGAAGGGAGAGCTGAAGCTTTCTTT. It encodes CASSLEGRAEAFF.